This entry features one T cell receptor beta chain sequence. Its antigen is currently not known. It has no much larger one-base neighbor in the sample; base qualities were not kept. The CDR3 goes from the cysteine to the phenylalanine over 15 residues. Only the CDR3 DNA stays, 45 bases, in frame from base 1. Taken from the germline V gene, the CDR1 and CDR2 loops are SGHVS and FNYEAQ. V gives up 1 base and J gives up 0 bases, and the segment between their germline ends measures 10 bases. At one collaborating source in Seattle, patients were enrolled during active infection and were followed longitudinally through the course of disease. The collaborating institutions used their own protocols to collect whole blood in K2EDTA tubes. For TCRbeta analysis, collaborator samples were shipped as frozen whole blood, as isolated PBMCs, or as DNA extracted from either sample type. The data belong to a study of blood T cell repertoires in COVID-19 (dated by TCRdb to the early 2020s). About the full investigation: The collaborator samples originated in the United States, Italy and Spain and spanned the acute and convalescent phases of COVID-19. The material from the prospective study consisted of cDNA or gDNA derived from T cells, B-cell-depleted T cells, or PBMCs. Subjects who had been exposed to COVID-19, were actively infected with it, or had recovered from it provided the deeply sampled blood TCRbeta repertoires that made up the dataset. A freely available public database, intended as a resource for researchers studying the immune response to SARS-CoV-2, is where the repertoires were released. Samples came from the ongoing ImmuneRACE study (first 160 participants) plus 1,254 subjects from 6 global collaborators. A de-identified subject ID, COVID-19 status, age in years and sex were almost always included in the sample metadata. HLA class I and class II types, where available, came from metadata supplied by the sample provider rather than from assay-based typing. General study outcomes and caveats: Clinical and demographic metadata were provided uncurated, with the amount varying by source and participant.

TCRbeta CDR3 regions were amplified from genomic DNA by means of the immunoSEQ Assay, a bias-controlled multiplex PCR. The published analysis was carried out like this. The number of nucleated cells in each sample was estimated by amplification of reference gene primers within the assay. To quantify the absolute abundance of each unique TCRbeta CDR3 rearrangement, sequence reads were collapsed and filtered. For each sample, productive Simpson clonality was calculated as the square root of Simpson's diversity index across productive rearrangements. TCRdb holds this immuneACCESS table with in-frame rearrangements only. Some clones are missing; in checked studies, unresolved V genes explain under half, and the rest has no known cause. The V and J calls and clone size were taken over from that table, and D and trimming were inferred from the DNA. The sample table shows almost 200,000 clones, and just under 85% are seen once. 0.95% of the sample is taken by the ten largest.

Sequencing input: peripheral blood. The clonotype was recovered from a man aged 60-69 years with COVID-19, enrolled during active disease. Recombination connected TRBV7-6 to TRBJ2-7; TRBD2 is possibly the D segment (6 matching bases). The CDR3 is CASSLGRTNSYEQYF. The DNA sequence follows: TGTGCCAGCAGCTTAGGAAGGACTAACTCCTACGAGCAGTACTTC.